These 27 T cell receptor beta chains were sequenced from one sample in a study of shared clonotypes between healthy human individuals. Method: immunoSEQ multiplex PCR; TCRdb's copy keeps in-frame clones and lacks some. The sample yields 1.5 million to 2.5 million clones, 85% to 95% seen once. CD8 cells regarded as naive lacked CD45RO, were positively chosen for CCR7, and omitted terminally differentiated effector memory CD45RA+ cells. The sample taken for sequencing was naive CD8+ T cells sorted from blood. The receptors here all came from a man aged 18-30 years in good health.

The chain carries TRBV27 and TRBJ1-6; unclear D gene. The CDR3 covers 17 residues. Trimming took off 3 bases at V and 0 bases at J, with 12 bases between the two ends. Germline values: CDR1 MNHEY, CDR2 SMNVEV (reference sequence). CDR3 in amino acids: CASSFLGTSSYNSPLHF. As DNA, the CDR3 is TGTGCCAGCAGTTTTTTGGGTACTAGCTCCTATAATTCACCCCTCCACTTT.

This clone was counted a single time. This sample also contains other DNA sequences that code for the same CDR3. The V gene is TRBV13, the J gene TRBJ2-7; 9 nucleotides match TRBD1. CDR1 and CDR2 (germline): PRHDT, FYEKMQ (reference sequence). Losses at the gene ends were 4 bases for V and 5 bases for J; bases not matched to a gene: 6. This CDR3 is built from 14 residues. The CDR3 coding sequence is TGTGCCAGCAGCTCGGGACAGGGTCTGGACGAGCAGTACTTC. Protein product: CASSSGQGLDEQYF.

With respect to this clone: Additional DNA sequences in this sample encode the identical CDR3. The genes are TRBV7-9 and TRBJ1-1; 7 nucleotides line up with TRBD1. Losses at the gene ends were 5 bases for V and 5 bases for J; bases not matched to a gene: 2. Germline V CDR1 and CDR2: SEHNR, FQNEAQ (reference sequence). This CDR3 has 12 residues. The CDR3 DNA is TGTGCCAGCAGCCGACAGGGTACTGAAGCTTTCTTT. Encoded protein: CASSRQGTEAFF. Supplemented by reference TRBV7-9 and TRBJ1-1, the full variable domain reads DTGVSQNPRHKITKRGQNVTFRCDPISEHNRLYWYRQTLGQGPEFLTYFQNEAQLEKSRLLSDRFSAERPKGSFSTLEIQRTEQGDSAMYLCASSRQGTEAFFGQGTRLTVV.

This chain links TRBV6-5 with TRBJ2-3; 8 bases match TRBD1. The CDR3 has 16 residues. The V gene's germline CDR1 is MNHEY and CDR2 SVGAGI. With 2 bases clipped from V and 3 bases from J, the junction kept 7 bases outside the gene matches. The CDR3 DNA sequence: TGTGCCAGCAGTTACCACACAGGGGGTCGGACAGATACGCAGTATTTT. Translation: CASSYHTGGRTDTQYF.

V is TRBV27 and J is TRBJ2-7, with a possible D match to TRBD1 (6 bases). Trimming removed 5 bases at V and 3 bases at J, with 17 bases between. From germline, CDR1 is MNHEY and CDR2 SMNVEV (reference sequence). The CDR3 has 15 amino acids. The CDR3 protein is CASSQKGDINYEQYF. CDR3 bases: TGTGCCAGCAGTCAAAAAGGGGACATTAACTACGAGCAGTACTTC.

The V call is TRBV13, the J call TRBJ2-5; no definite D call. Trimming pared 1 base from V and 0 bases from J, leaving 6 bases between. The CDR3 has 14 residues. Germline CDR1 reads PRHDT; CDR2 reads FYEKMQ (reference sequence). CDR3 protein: CASSLDVYQETQYF. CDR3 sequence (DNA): TGTGCCAGCAGCTTAGACGTGTACCAAGAGACCCAGTACTTC.

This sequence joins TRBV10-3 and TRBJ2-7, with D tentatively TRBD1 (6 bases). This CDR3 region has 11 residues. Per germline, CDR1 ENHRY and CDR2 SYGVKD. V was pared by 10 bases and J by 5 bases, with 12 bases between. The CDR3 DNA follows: TGTGCCACCCAGGGGCCGGACGAGCAGTACTTC. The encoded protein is CATQGPDEQYF.

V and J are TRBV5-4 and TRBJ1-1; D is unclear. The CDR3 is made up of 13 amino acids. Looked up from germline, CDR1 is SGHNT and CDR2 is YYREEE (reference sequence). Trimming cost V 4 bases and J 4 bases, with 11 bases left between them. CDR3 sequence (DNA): TGTGCCAGCAGCGTGGGAGATAGCACTGAAGCTTTCTTT. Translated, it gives CASSVGDSTEAFF. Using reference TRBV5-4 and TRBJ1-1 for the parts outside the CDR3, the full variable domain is ETGVTQSPTHLIKTRGQQVTLRCSSQSGHNTVSWYQQALGQGPQFIFQYYREEENGRGNFPPRFSGLQFPNYSSELNVNALELDDSALYLCASSVGDSTEAFFGQGTRLTVV.

Written as DNA, the CDR3 is TGCGCCAGCAGCTCGGGGACAGAGACCGGTTCTGAGTACTTC. It translates to CASSSGTETGSEYF. This chain links TRBV5-1 with TRBJ2-5, with 7 bases matching TRBD1. J gave up 12 bases and V 3 bases, and 14 bases lay outside the gene matches. In germline, CDR1 is SGHRS, CDR2 YFSETQ. This CDR3 has 14 amino acids.

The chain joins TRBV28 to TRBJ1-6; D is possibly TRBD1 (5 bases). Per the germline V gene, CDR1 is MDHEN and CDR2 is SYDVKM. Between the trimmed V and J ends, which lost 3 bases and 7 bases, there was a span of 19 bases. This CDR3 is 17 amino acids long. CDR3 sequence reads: CASSLGVSEGPNSPLHF. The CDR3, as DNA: TGTGCCAGCAGTTTGGGGGTATCAGAGGGTCCAAATTCACCCCTCCACTTT.

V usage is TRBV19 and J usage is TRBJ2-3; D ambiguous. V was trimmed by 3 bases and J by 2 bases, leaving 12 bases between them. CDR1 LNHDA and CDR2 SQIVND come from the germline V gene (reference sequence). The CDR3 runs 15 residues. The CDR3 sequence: CASSIYNSNTDTQYF. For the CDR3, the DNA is TGTGCCAGTAGTATTTATAACAGCAACACAGATACGCAGTATTTT.

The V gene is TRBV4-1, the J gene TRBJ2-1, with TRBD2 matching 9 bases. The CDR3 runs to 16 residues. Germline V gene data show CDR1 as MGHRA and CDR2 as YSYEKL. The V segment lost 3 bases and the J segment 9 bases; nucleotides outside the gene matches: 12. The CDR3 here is CASSHLGGGDTSEQFF. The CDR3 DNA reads TGCGCCAGCAGCCACCTAGGCGGGGGGGATACTTCTGAGCAGTTCTTC.

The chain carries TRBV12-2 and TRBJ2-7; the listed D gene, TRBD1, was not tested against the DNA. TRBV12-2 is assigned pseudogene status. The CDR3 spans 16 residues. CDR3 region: CASRHQGEGQGYEQYF. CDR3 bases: TGTGCAAGTCGCCACCAAGGGGAGGGACAGGGCTACGAGCAGTACTTC.

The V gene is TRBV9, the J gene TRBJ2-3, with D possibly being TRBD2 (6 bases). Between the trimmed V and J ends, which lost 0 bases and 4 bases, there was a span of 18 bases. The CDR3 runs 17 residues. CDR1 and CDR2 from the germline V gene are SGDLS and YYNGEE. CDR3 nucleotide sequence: TGTGCCAGCAGCGTAGGGCGGAGGGTAGCGGAGGCAGATACGCAGTATTTT. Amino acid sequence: CASSVGRRVAEADTQYF.

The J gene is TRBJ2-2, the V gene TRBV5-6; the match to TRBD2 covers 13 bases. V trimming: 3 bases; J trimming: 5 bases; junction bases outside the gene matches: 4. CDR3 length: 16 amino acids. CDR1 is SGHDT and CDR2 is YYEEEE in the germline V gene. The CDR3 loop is CASSSGLAGETGELFF. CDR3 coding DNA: TGTGCCAGCAGCTCCGGACTAGCGGGGGAAACCGGGGAGCTGTTTTTT.

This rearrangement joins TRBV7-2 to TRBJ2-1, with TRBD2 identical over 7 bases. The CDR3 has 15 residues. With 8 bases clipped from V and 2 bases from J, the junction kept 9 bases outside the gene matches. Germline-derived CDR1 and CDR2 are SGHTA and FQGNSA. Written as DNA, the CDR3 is TGTGCCAGCTTACCCGGGGGACTAACCTACAATGAGCAGTTCTTC. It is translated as CASLPGGLTYNEQFF.

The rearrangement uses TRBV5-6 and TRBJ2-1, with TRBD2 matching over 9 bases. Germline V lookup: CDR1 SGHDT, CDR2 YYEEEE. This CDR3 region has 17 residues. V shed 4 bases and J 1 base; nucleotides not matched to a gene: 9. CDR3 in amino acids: CASSKASGILSYNEQFF. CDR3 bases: TGTGCCAGCAGCAAAGCTAGCGGGATACTTTCCTACAATGAGCAGTTCTTC.

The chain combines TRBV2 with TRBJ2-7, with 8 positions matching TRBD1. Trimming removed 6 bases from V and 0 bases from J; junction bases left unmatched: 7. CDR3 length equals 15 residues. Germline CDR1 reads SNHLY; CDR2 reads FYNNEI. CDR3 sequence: CASSQQGESSYEQYF. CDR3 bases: TGTGCCAGCAGCCAACAGGGGGAGAGCTCCTACGAGCAGTACTTC.

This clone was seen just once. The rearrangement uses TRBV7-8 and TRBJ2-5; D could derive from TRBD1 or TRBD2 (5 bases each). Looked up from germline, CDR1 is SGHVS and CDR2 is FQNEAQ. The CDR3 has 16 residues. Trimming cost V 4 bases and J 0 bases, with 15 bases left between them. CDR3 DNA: TGTGCCAGCAGCTCCTTTGGGGGACCCGACCAAGAGACCCAGTACTTC. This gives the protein CASSSFGGPDQETQYF.

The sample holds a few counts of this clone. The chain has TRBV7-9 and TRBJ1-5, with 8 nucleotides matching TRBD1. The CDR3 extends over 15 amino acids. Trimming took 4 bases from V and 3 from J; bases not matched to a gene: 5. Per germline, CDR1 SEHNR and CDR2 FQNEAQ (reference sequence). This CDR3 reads CASSSGQEPNQPQHF. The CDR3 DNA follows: TGTGCCAGCAGCTCGGGACAGGAGCCCAATCAGCCCCAGCATTTT.

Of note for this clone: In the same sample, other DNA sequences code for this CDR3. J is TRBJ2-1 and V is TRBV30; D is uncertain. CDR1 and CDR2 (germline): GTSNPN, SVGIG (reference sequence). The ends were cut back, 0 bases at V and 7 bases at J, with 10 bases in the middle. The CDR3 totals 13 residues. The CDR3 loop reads CAWSVWGGNEQFF. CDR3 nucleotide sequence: TGTGCCTGGAGTGTATGGGGTGGGAATGAGCAGTTCTTC.

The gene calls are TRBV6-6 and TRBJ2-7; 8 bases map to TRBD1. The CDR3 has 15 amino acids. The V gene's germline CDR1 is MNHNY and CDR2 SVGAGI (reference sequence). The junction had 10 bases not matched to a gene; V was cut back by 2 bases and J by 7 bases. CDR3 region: CASSYDRGAPGEQYF. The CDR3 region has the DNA TGTGCCAGCAGTTACGACAGGGGTGCACCGGGGGAGCAGTACTTC.

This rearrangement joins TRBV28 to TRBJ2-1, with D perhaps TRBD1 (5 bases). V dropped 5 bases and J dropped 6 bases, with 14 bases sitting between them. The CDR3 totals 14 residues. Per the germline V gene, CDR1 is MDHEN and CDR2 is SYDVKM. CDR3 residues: CASSLLFDSNEQFF. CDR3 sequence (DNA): TGTGCCAGCAGTCTCCTGTTCGACAGCAATGAGCAGTTCTTC. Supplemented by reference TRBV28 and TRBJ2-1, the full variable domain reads DVKVTQSSRYLVKRTGEKVFLECVQDMDHENMFWYRQDPGLGLRLIYFSYDVKMKEKGDIPEGYSVSREKKERFSLILESASTNQTSMYLCASSLLFDSNEQFFGPGTRLTVL.

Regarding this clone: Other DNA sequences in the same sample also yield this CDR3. The CDR3 protein is CASSEAGGQETQYF. The CDR3 DNA reads as TGTGCCAGCAGTGAAGCGGGGGGACAAGAGACCCAGTACTTC. This chain joins TRBV2 and TRBJ2-5, with D perhaps TRBD2 (6 bases). CDR3 size: 14 residues. V lost 0 bases to trimming and J lost 2 bases, with 7 bases between them. CDR1 and CDR2 from the germline V gene are SNHLY and FYNNEI. Supplemented by reference TRBV2 and TRBJ2-5, the full variable domain reads EPEVTQTPSHQVTQMGQEVILRCVPISNHLYFYWYRQILGQKVEFLVSFYNNEISEKSEIFDDQFSVERPDGSNFTLKIRSTKLEDSAMYFCASSEAGGQETQYFGPGTRLLVL.

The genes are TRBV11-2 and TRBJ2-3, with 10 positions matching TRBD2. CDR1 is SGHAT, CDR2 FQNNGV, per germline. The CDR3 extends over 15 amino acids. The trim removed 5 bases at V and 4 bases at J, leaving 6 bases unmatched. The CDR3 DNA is TGTGCCAGCAGCACGTTAGCGGGAGGCCCAGATACGCAGTATTTT. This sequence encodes CASSTLAGGPDTQYF.

The CDR3 spells CASSPGEGPGYTF. The CDR3 DNA follows: TGTGCCAGCAGCCCAGGTGAGGGCCCAGGCTACACCTTC. The V call is TRBV7-9, the J call TRBJ1-2; D is uncertain. CDR1 is SEHNR and CDR2 is FQNEAQ in the germline V gene (reference sequence). CDR3 length: 13 amino acids. Trimming pared 5 bases from V and 8 bases from J, leaving 15 bases between. Full variable domain (outside the CDR3, taken from reference TRBV7-9 and TRBJ1-2): DTGVSQNPRHKITKRGQNVTFRCDPISEHNRLYWYRQTLGQGPEFLTYFQNEAQLEKSRLLSDRFSAERPKGSFSTLEIQRTEQGDSAMYLCASSPGEGPGYTFGSGTRLTVV.

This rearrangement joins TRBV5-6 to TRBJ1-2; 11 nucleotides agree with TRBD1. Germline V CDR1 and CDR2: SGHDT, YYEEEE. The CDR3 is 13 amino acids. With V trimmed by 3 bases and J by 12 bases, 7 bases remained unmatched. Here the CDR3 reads CASSWDRGSADTF. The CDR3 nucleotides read TGTGCCAGCAGCTGGGACAGGGGGTCGGCAGACACCTTC.